The 5 T cell receptor beta chains listed next were all sequenced from one sample in a study of PD-L1 blockade in urothelial cancer. Method: immunoSEQ multiplex PCR; TCRdb's copy keeps in-frame clones and lacks some. The sample lists around 120,000 clones; approximately 85% were seen once. Sample: PBMCs, taken around atezolizumab (anti-PD-L1) treatment. These receptors came from a man between 45 and 60 years old with urothelial cancer.

CDR3 sequence reads: CASSLGERETQYF. CDR3 sequence (DNA): TGTGCCAGCAGCTTGGGGGAGCGGGAGACCCAGTACTTC. The gene calls are TRBV5-6 and TRBJ2-5; D perhaps matches TRBD2 (5 bases). Trimming shortened V by 0 bases and J by 5 bases, and 8 bases separated the two germline ends. The CDR3 extends over 13 amino acids. In germline, CDR1 is SGHDT, CDR2 YYEEEE.

This chain links TRBV19 with TRBJ1-4; maybe TRBD1 (5 bases). The CDR3 has 13 residues. The germline gives CDR1 LNHDA, CDR2 SQIVND (reference sequence). V was pared by 8 bases and J by 5 bases, with 12 bases between. The CDR3, as DNA: TGTGCCAGTTCAATTCAGGGAAATGAAAAACTGTTTTTT. This encodes CASSIQGNEKLFF.

The chain uses TRBV14 and TRBJ1-2, with D uncertain. This CDR3 has 13 amino acids. V was shortened by 2 bases and J by 1 base, with 5 bases between the two germline ends. Germline CDR1 SGHDN, CDR2 FVKESK. The CDR3 nucleotides read TGTGCCAGCAGCCAAACGGTTAACTATGGCTACACCTTC. It is translated as CASSQTVNYGYTF. Full variable domain (remainder filled in from reference TRBV14 and TRBJ1-2): EAGVTQFPSHSVIEKGQTVTLRCDPISGHDNLYWYRRVMGKEIKFLLHFVKESKQDESGMPNNRFLAERTGGTYSTLKVQPAELEDSGVYFCASSQTVNYGYTFGSGTRLTVV.

This chain uses TRBV5-5 with TRBJ1-2; TRBD1 is a possible D gene (5 bases). The CDR3 covers 14 residues. V was cut by 4 bases and J by 4 bases, with 14 bases left in between. From germline, CDR1 is SGHKS and CDR2 YYEKEE (reference sequence). The CDR3 DNA reads as TGTGCCAGCAGCCCCCCAGGGCCTTCCTATGGCTACACCTTC. Translation: CASSPPGPSYGYTF.

The rearrangement joins TRBV27 to TRBJ2-1; perhaps TRBD2 as D (6 bases). Trimming left V 6 bases short and J 0 bases short, with 15 bases between. The length of the CDR3 is 16 residues. Germline values: CDR1 MNHEY, CDR2 SMNVEV (reference sequence). CDR3 DNA sequence: TGTGCCAGCAGCCCTCGTAGCGGAAGCTCCTACAATGAGCAGTTCTTC. It encodes CASSPRSGSSYNEQFF.